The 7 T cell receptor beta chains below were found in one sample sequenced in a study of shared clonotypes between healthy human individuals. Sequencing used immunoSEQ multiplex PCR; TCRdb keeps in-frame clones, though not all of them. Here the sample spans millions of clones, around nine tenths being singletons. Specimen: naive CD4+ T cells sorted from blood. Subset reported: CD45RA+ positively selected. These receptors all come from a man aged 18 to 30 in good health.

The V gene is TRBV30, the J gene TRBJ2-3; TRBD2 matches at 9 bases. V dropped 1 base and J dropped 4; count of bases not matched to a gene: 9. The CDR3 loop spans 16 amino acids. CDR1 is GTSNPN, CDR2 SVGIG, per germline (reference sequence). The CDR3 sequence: CAWSASRGLAADTQYF. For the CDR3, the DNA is TGTGCCTGGAGTGCCTCCAGGGGACTAGCAGCAGATACGCAGTATTTT.

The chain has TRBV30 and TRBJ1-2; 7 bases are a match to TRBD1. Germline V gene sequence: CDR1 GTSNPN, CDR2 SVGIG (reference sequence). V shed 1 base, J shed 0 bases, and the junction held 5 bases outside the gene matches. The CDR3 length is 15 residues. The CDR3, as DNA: TGTGCCTGGAGTGCCCCCGGACAGGCTAACTATGGCTACACCTTC. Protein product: CAWSAPGQANYGYTF.

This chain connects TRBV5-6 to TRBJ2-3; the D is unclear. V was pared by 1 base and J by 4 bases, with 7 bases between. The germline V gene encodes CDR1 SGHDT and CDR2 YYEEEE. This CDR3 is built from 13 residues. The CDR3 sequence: CASSLLGADTQYF. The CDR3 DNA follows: TGTGCCAGCAGCTTGCTTGGAGCAGATACGCAGTATTTT.

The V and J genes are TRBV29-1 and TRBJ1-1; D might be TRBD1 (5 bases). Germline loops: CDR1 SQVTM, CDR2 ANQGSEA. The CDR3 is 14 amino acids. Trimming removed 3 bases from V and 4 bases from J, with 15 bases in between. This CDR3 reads CSVEGPGLGTEAFF. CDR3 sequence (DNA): TGCAGCGTTGAGGGACCCGGTTTGGGCACTGAAGCTTTCTTT.

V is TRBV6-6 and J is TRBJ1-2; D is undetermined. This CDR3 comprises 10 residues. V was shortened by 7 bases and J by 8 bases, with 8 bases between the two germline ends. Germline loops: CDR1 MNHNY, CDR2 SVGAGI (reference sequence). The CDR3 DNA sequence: TGTGCCAGCAACCGCGGAGGCTACACCTTC. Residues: CASNRGGYTF.

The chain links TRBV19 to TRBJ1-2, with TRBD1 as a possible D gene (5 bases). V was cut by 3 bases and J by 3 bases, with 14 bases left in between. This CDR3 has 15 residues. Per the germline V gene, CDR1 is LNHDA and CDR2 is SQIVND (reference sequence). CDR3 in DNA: TGTGCCAGTAGTATTACCGGGACGGTGTACTATGGCTACACCTTC. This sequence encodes CASSITGTVYYGYTF.

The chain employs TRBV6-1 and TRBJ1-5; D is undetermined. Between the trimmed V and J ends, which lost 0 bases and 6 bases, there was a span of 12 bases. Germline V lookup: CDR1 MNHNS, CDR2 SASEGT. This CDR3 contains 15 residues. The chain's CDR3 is CASSEAGFASQPQHF. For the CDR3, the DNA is TGTGCCAGCAGTGAAGCTGGCTTTGCGAGTCAGCCCCAGCATTTT.